The table lists the clone carrying this T cell receptor beta chain with many counts. Its cognate antigen is unknown. Per the germline V gene, CDR1 is MDHEN and CDR2 is SYDVKM. Trimming pared 6 bases from V and 1 base from J, leaving 9 bases between. The CDR3 loop spans 13 amino acids. The data derive from a study of identical twins. No donor was unhealthy or non-Caucasian. Study outcomes and limitations: Invariant MAIT and iNKT cells could partly confound zero-insertion analyses. Models, which agreed with sharing between unrelated individuals, nonetheless underestimated the out-of-frame TCR alpha sharing seen in monozygotic twins. For out-of-frame alpha sequences shared by twins, low generation probability was in excess.

TCRdb reprocessed the 5' RACE reads via MiXCR and lists one record per CDR3 protein. The sample has 1.5 million to 2 million distinct CDR3 sequences, about 32% seen once. Material for sequencing was cord blood. This receptor was identified in a newborn girl in good health. The chain joins TRBV28 to TRBJ2-5; a possible D gene is TRBD1 (5 bases). CDR3 DNA: TGTGCCAGCAGGAAACAGGTCCAAGAGACCCAGTACTTC. Protein sequence: CASRKQVQETQYF.